Sequencing of this T cell receptor (beta chain) was carried out in a study of monozygotic twins with inflammatory bowel disease. Each CDR3 protein gets one entry in TCRdb, which reprocessed the 5' RACE reads and gives no DNA. Its clone listing holds about 200,000 distinct CDR3 sequences. Germline V lookup: CDR1 MNHNS, CDR2 SASEGT. The CDR3 spans 15 residues. The chain recombines TRBV6-1 with TRBJ1-1; without DNA, the TCRdb call of TRBD1 cannot be checked. The clonotype comes from a human donor with ulcerative colitis or Crohn's disease, or a healthy co-twin of an affected twin (not recorded which). Material for sequencing was blood. CDR3 protein: CASSVLRGKGTEAFF.